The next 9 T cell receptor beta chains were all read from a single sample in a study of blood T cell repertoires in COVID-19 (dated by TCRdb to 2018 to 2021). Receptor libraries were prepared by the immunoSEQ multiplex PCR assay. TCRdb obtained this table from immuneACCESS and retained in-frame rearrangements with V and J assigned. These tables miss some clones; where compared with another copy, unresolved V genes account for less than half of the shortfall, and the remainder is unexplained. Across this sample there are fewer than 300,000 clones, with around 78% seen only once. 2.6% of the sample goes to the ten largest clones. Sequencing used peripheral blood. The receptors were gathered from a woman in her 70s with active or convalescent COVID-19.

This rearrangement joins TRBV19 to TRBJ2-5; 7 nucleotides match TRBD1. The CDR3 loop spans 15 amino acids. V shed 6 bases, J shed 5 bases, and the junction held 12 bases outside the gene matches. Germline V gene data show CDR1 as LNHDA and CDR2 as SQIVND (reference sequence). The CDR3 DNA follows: TGTGCCAGTAGCTTGGGACAGCGAGGTTGGGAGACCCAGTACTTC. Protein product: CASSLGQRGWETQYF.

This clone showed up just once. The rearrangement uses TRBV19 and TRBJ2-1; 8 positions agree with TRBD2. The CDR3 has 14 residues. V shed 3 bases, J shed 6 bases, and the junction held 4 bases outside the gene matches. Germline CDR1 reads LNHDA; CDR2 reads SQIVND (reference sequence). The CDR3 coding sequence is TGTGCCAGTAGTATCAGCGGGAGTGGCAATGAGCAGTTCTTC. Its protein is CASSISGSGNEQFF.

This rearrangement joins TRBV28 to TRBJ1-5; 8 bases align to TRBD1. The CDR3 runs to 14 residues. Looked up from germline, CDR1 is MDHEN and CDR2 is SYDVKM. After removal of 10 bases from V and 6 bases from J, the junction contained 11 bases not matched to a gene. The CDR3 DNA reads TGTGCCACTACGCAGGGGGCGGGGGTTCAGCCCCAGCATTTT. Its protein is CATTQGAGVQPQHF.

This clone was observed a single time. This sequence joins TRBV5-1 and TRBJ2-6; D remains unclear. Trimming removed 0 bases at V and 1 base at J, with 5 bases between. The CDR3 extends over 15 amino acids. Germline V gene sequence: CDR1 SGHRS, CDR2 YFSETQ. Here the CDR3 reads CASSLVQSGANVLTF. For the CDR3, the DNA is TGCGCCAGCAGCTTGGTACAGTCTGGGGCCAACGTCCTGACTTTC. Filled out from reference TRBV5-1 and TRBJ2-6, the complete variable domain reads KAGVTQTPRYLIKTRGQQVTLSCSPISGHRSVSWYQQTPGQGLQFLFEYFSETQRNKGNFPGRFSGRQFSNSRSEMNVSTLELGDSALYLCASSLVQSGANVLTFGAGSRLTVL.

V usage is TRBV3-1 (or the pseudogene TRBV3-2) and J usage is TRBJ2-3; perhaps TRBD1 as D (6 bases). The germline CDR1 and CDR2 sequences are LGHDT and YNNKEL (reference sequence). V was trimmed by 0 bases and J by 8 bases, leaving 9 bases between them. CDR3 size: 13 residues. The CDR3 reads CASSQDSGATQYF. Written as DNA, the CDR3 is TGTGCCAGCAGCCAAGATTCAGGGGCTACGCAGTATTTT.

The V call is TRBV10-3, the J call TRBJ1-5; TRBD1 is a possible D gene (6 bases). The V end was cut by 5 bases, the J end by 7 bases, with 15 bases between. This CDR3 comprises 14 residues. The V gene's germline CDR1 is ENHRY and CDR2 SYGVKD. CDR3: CAISSQGTKQPQHF. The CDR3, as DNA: TGTGCCATCAGTTCACAGGGCACAAAACAGCCCCAGCATTTT.

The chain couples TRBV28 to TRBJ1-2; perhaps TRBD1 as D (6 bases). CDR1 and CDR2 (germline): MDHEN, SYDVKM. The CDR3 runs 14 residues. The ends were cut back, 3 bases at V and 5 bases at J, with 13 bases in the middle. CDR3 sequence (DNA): TGTGCCAGCAGTTTTGGAGGGGGAGGGTATGGCTACACCTTC. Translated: CASSFGGGGYGYTF.

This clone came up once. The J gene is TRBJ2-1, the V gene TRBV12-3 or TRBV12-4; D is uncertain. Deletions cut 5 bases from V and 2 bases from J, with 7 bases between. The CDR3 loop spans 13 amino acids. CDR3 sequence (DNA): TGTGCCAGCAGTCTGAGAGCCTACAATGAGCAGTTCTTC. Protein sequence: CASSLRAYNEQFF.

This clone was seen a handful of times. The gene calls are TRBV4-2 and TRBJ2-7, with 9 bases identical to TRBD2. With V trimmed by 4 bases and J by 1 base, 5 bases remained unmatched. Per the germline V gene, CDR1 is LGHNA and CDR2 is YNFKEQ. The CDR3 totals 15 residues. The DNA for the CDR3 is TGTGCCAGCAGCCGTAGCGGGGGTAATTCCTACGAGCAGTACTTC. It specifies CASSRSGGNSYEQYF.